This T cell receptor (beta chain) emerged from a study of blood T cell repertoires in COVID-19. Overall study context: Italy, Spain and the United States were the sources of the convalescent and acute COVID-19 samples. The analysed material was cDNA or gDNA that came from T cells, B-cell-depleted T cells, or PBMCs.

With V trimmed by 3 bases and J by 0 bases, 12 bases remained unmatched. The CDR3 totals 19 residues. The germline gives CDR1 KGHDR, CDR2 SFDVKD. Under the authors' procedure: Nucleated cell counts were estimated from reference gene primer amplification. Profiling relied on immunoSEQ multiplex PCR, and the TCRdb table lists in-frame clones only, not all of them. V, J and clone size were drawn from that table, and D and trimming were deduced from the DNA. This table has about 130,000 clones, about 80% appearing once. Sequencing was done on a sample of peripheral blood. The receptor comes from a woman between 50 and 59 years old with acute or convalescent COVID-19. This chain uses TRBV24-1 with TRBJ2-2; 7 positions match TRBD1. The CDR3 is CATSDPPGQPSANTGELFF. CDR3 bases: TGTGCCACCAGTGATCCGCCGGGACAGCCTTCCGCGAACACCGGGGAGCTGTTTTTT.